The clone carrying this TCR beta chain showed up many times. Its target is unknown. Since a much larger clone is just one base distant, this may be a read error. This specimen comes from a study of Graves' ophthalmopathy and Graves' hyperthyroidism. Whole-study results and caveats: Using a 13-signature model, the authors split ophthalmopathy from stable hyperthyroidism, with about 88% sensitivity and 81.08% specificity. Blood also held most thyroid clonotypes expanded above 0.001 frequency.

Uncontrolled infections, other autoimmune diseases, pregnancy or lactation barred patients from enrollment. Clinicians diagnosed using symptoms, serum thyroxine, TRAb, thyroid ultrasound and orbital computed tomography. Transcripts of RNA were the source for amplifying TCR beta CDR3 regions. An initial RT-PCR round employing HTBI primers preceded a second-round multiplex PCR. In TCRdb, the multiplex PCR reads were re-called with MiXCR into one record per CDR3 protein. The sample contains around 22,000 distinct CDR3 sequences, around 50% of which appear only once. The origin of this receptor is an adult woman with stable Graves' hyperthyroidism. Input material: peripheral blood.

The CDR3 region is CASSLRVAGELFF. The CDR3 bases are TGTGCCAGCAGTTTACGTGTAGCCGGGGAGCTGTTTTTT. The rearrangement joins TRBV12-3 or TRBV12-4 to TRBJ2-2; D call uncertain. The CDR3 has 13 amino acids. The V end lost 2 bases, the J end lost 6 bases, and 7 bases lay between the germline ends.